This T cell receptor beta chain appears in the sequencing data of a study of cytomegalovirus exposure and HLA in healthy donors. Study overall: A subsequent analysis stated that the roughly 130 validation repertoires were run on the same platform as the approximately 610 first-cohort repertoires.

The length of the CDR3 is 12 residues. Per the germline V gene, CDR1 is SQVTM and CDR2 is ANQGSEA. V lost 4 bases and J lost 0, with 7 bases in between. On this clone: Its antigen remains unidentified.

Points from the study as a whole: The majority of TCR sequences were rare, yet some public TCRs appeared in many donors. The classifier reportedly diagnosed cytomegalovirus status with high specificity and sensitivity. First-cohort TCR clusters tended to co-occur in the roughly 120 validation repertoires, a later analysis found.

Libraries were prepared by immunoSEQ multiplex PCR; TCRdb keeps only in-frame clonotypes and omits some of them. Here the sample spans 250,000 to 400,000 clones, roughly 87% being singletons. The sequence derives from a woman aged 25 to 39 in good health and CMV-seropositive. Sequenced material: PBMCs. The V call is TRBV29-1, the J call TRBJ2-7; perhaps D is TRBD1 or TRBD2 (5 bases each). The CDR3 protein is CSVVGVSYEQYF. CDR3 DNA: TGCAGCGTTGTGGGGGTCTCCTACGAGCAGTACTTC.